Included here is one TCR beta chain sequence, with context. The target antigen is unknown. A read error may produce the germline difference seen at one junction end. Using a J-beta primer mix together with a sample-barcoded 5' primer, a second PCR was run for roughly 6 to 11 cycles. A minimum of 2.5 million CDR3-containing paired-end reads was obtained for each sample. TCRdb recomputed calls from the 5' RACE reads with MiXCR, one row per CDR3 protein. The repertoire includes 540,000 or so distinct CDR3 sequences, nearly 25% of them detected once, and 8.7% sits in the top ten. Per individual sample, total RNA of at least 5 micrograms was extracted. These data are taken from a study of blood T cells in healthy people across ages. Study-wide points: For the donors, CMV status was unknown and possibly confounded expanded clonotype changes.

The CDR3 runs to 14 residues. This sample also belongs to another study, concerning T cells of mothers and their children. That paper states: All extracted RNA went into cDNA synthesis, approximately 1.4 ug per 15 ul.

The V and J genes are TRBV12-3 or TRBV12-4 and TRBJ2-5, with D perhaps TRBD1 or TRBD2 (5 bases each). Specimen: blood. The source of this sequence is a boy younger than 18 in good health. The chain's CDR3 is CASRLGRGGETQYF. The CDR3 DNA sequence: TGTGCCAGCAGGTTAGGCCGGGGCGGTGAGACCCAGTACTTC.